Sequencing of this TCR beta chain was carried out in a study of blood T cell repertoires in COVID-19. This table comes from immunoSEQ multiplex PCR, and its TCRdb copy is limited to in-frame clones, with some not included. This sample has approximately 200,000 clones, with 88% found just once. Trimming pared 5 bases from V and 8 bases from J, leaving 24 bases between. The germline CDR1 and CDR2 sequences are GTSNPN and SVGIG (reference sequence). The CDR3 covers 15 residues. This TCR came from a man younger than 35 with active or convalescent COVID-19. The rearrangement links TRBV30 to TRBJ1-2, with D maybe TRBD1 (6 bases). Sequencing was done on a sample of peripheral blood. CDR3 bases: TGTGCCTGGGGGGGGGCGGACAGTTCTCTACTAGGCTACACCTTC. Amino acid sequence: CAWGGADSSLLGYTF.